Listed here is a single T cell receptor beta chain. The antigen remains undetermined. The CDR3 has 13 residues. Germline V CDR1 and CDR2: LNHDA, SQIVND (reference sequence). The V and J ends lost 7 bases and 9 bases, in that order; junction bases with no gene match: 6. Researchers ran the PCR with 60 Vbeta and 13 Jbeta primers. Original methodology: Around 11 million shared chains were among the roughly 80 million unique TCR beta chains that a later analysis counted. Generated by immunoSEQ multiplex PCR, the TCRdb table keeps only in-frame clones and is missing some. The V and J calls and the clone size are those of that table, but D and trimming were determined from the DNA. This table holds around 95,000 clones, under 80% found once. The data belong to a study of cytomegalovirus exposure and HLA in healthy donors. Study-wide results and caveats: By HLA locus, TCR association rates varied in a later analysis, with DRB1 showing the most and HLA-C the fewest. Accurate prediction of HLA-A and HLA-B alleles (for most subjects) was reportedly achieved from TCR beta sequences.

This clonotype was obtained from a man aged 25 to 45 in good health and CMV-seropositive. The specimen sequenced was PBMCs. The V call is TRBV19, the J call TRBJ2-1; 10 nucleotides match TRBD1. CDR3 protein: CASKDRGAIEQFF. As DNA, the CDR3 is TGTGCCAGTAAGGACAGGGGGGCGATTGAGCAGTTCTTC.